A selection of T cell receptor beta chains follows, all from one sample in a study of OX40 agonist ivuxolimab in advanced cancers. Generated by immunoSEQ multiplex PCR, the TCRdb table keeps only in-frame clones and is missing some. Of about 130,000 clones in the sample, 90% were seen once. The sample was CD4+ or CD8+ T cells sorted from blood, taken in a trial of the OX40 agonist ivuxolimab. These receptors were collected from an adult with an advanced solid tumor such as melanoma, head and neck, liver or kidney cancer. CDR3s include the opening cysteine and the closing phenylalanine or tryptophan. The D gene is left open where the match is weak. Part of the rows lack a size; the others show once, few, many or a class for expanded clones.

CDR3aa: CASSLAPTGRGEKLFF
CDR3nt: TGTGCCAGCAGCTTAGCCCCAACAGGGAGAGGTGAAAAACTGTTTTTT
j_gene: TRBJ1-4
abundance: once
d_gene: .
v_gene: TRBV7-6

CDR3aa: CASSLATGQGLNEQFF
CDR3nt: TGTGCCAGCAGCTTAGCGACGGGACAGGGTCTAAATGAGCAGTTCTTC
j_gene: TRBJ2-1
abundance: .
d_gene: TRBD1
v_gene: TRBV7-2

CDR3aa: CASSPFQREQYF
CDR3nt: TGTGCCAGCAGCCCGTTTCAAAGGGAGCAGTACTTC
j_gene: TRBJ2-7
abundance: .
d_gene: .
v_gene: TRBV14

CDR3aa: CASSGRTGTYGYTF
CDR3nt: TGTGCCAGCAGCGGACGGACAGGCACCTATGGCTACACCTTC
j_gene: TRBJ1-2
abundance: .
d_gene: TRBD1
v_gene: TRBV7-2

CDR3aa: CASRVTGGDGYTF
CDR3nt: TGTGCCAGCAGAGTGACAGGGGGCGATGGCTACACCTTC
j_gene: TRBJ1-2
abundance: .
d_gene: TRBD1
v_gene: TRBV5-4

CDR3aa: CASPVIHIHRGTHSNQPQHF
CDR3nt: TGTGCCAGCCCAGTGATACATATTCACAGGGGCACCCATAGCAATCAGCCCCAGCATTTT
j_gene: TRBJ1-5
abundance: .
d_gene: TRBD1
v_gene: TRBV28

CDR3aa: CASIGSSDTQYF
CDR3nt: TGTGCCAGCATAGGGAGTTCAGATACGCAGTATTTT
j_gene: TRBJ2-3
abundance: once
d_gene: .
v_gene: TRBV6-5

CDR3aa: CASNRRAVQETQYF
CDR3nt: TGTGCCAGCAACCGAAGGGCAGTACAAGAGACCCAGTACTTC
j_gene: TRBJ2-5
abundance: .
d_gene: .
v_gene: TRBV7-9

CDR3aa: CSVARSGTGELFF
CDR3nt: TGCAGCGTTGCCCGCAGCGGCACCGGGGAGCTGTTTTTT
j_gene: TRBJ2-2
abundance: .
d_gene: .
v_gene: TRBV29-1

CDR3aa: CTSSQRWKDEQYF
CDR3nt: TGCACCAGCAGCCAGAGGTGGAAGGACGAGCAGTACTTC
j_gene: TRBJ2-7
abundance: .
d_gene: .
v_gene: TRBV1

CDR3aa: CASTSAGNEQFF
CDR3nt: TGTGCCAGCACCTCAGCCGGCAATGAGCAGTTCTTC
j_gene: TRBJ2-1
abundance: .
d_gene: .
v_gene: TRBV7-9

CDR3aa: CASSPGTVGETQYF
CDR3nt: TGTGCCAGCAGCCCCGGGACGGTAGGAGAGACCCAGTACTTC
j_gene: TRBJ2-5
abundance: .
d_gene: .
v_gene: TRBV13

CDR3aa: CASSLMGTGANVLTF
CDR3nt: TGTGCCAGCAGCTTAATGGGGACTGGGGCCAACGTCCTGACTTTC
j_gene: TRBJ2-6
abundance: .
d_gene: .
v_gene: TRBV7-9

CDR3aa: CASSFMTAQSGYEQYF
CDR3nt: TGTGCCAGCAGTTTCATGACTGCCCAAAGCGGGTACGAGCAGTACTTC
j_gene: TRBJ2-7
abundance: once
d_gene: .
v_gene: TRBV28

CDR3aa: CASSPQWGNTIYF
CDR3nt: TGTGCCAGCAGCCCCCAGTGGGGAAACACCATATATTTT
j_gene: TRBJ1-3
abundance: .
d_gene: .
v_gene: TRBV7-2

CDR3aa: CASSFVPGQGLRGETQYF
CDR3nt: TGTGCCAGCAGCTTCGTACCGGGACAGGGTCTTCGAGGGGAGACCCAGTACTTC
j_gene: TRBJ2-5
abundance: .
d_gene: TRBD1
v_gene: TRBV5-8

CDR3aa: CASSPQTNTIYF
CDR3nt: TGTGCCAGCAGCCCCCAGACTAACACCATATATTTT
j_gene: TRBJ1-3
abundance: few
d_gene: .
v_gene: TRBV9

CDR3aa: CASSGGEPSYGYTF
CDR3nt: TGTGCCAGCAGTGGAGGTGAACCCTCCTATGGCTACACCTTC
j_gene: TRBJ1-2
abundance: .
d_gene: .
v_gene: TRBV2

CDR3aa: CASSEINTASNQPQHF
CDR3nt: TGTGCCAGCAGTGAAATTAATACCGCTAGCAATCAGCCCCAGCATTTT
j_gene: TRBJ1-5
abundance: .
d_gene: .
v_gene: TRBV6-1

CDR3aa: CASSFLSSYLQGLDTQYF
CDR3nt: TGTGCCAGCAGTTTCCTTTCTAGCTACCTACAGGGTTTGGATACGCAGTATTTT
j_gene: TRBJ2-3
abundance: .
d_gene: .
v_gene: TRBV28

CDR3aa: CSGGAGMNTEAFF
CDR3nt: TGCAGCGGTGGGGCGGGTATGAACACTGAAGCTTTCTTT
j_gene: TRBJ1-1
abundance: .
d_gene: .
v_gene: TRBV29-1

CDR3aa: CASSSDRGSLETQYF
CDR3nt: TGTGCCAGCAGCTCGGACAGGGGGTCTTTGGAGACCCAGTACTTC
j_gene: TRBJ2-5
abundance: .
d_gene: TRBD1
v_gene: TRBV7-9

CDR3aa: CASSYSPSVAEQYF
CDR3nt: TGTGCCAGCAGTTACTCCCCTAGCGTAGCCGAGCAGTACTTC
j_gene: TRBJ2-7
abundance: few
d_gene: .
v_gene: TRBV6-5

CDR3aa: CASSLSGPGPQHF
CDR3nt: TGTGCCAGCAGCTTATCAGGCCCCGGGCCCCAGCATTTT
j_gene: TRBJ1-5
abundance: .
d_gene: .
v_gene: TRBV7-8

CDR3aa: CASSLAGGTDEQFF
CDR3nt: TGTGCCAGTAGCCTAGCGGGAGGTACGGATGAGCAGTTCTTC
j_gene: TRBJ2-1
abundance: .
d_gene: TRBD2
v_gene: TRBV19

CDR3aa: CASSPGQVPSEQYF
CDR3nt: TGTGCCAGCAGCCCGGGACAGGTCCCCAGCGAGCAGTACTTC
j_gene: TRBJ2-7
abundance: .
d_gene: TRBD1
v_gene: TRBV7-9

CDR3aa: CASSLGGSYNEQFF
CDR3nt: TGTGCCAGCAGCTTAGGGGGATCCTACAATGAGCAGTTCTTC
j_gene: TRBJ2-1
abundance: .
d_gene: .
v_gene: TRBV7-3

CDR3aa: CASSQEGVAGVQETQYF
CDR3nt: TGCGCCAGCAGCCAAGAAGGGGTAGCGGGCGTACAAGAGACCCAGTACTTC
j_gene: TRBJ2-5
abundance: .
d_gene: TRBD2
v_gene: TRBV4-1